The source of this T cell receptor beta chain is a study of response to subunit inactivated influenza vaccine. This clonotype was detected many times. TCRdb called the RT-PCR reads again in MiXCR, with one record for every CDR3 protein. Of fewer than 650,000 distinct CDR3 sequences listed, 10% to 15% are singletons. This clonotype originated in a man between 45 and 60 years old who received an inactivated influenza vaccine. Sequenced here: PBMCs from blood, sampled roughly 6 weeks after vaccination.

The chain's CDR3 is CASTTGQGKGYTF. The CDR3 nucleotides read TGTGCCAGCACCACGGGACAGGGTAAAGGCTACACCTTC. The rearrangement joins TRBV12-3 or TRBV12-4 to TRBJ1-2; 9 nucleotides align to TRBD1. The junction had 8 bases not matched to a gene; V was cut back by 7 bases and J by 8 bases. The CDR3 has 13 amino acids.